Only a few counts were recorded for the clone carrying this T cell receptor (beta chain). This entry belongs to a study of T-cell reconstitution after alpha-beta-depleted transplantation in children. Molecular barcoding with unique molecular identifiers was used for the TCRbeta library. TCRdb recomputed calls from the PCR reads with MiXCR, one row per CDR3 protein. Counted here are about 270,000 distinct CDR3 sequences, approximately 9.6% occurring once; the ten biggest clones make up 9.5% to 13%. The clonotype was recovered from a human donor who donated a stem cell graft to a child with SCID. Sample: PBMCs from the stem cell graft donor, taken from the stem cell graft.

The CDR3 sequence: CASSYEGDTQYF. The CDR3 coding sequence is TGTGCCAGCAGTTACGAGGGAGATACGCAGTATTTT. The genes are TRBV6-5 and TRBJ2-3; D is perhaps TRBD2 (5 bases). Deletions cut 2 bases from V and 5 bases from J, with 5 bases between. Germline-derived CDR1 and CDR2 are MNHEY and SVGAGI. This CDR3 is built from 12 residues.